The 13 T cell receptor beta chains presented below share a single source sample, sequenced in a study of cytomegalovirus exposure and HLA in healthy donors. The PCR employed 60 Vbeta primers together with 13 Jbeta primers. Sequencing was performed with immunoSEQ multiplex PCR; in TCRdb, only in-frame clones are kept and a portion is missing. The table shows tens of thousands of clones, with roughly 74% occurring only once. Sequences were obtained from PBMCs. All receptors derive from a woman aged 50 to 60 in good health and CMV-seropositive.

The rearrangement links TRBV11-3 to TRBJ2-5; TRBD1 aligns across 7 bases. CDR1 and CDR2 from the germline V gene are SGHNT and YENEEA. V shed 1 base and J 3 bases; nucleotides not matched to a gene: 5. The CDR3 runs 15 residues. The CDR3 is CASSLAGDRKETQYF. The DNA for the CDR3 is TGTGCCAGCAGCTTAGCAGGGGACAGAAAAGAGACCCAGTACTTC.

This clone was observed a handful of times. DNA of the CDR3: TGTGCCAGCAGCTTAGCTGGACAGGGGAACACCATATATTTT. Its protein product is CASSLAGQGNTIYF. The chain recombines TRBV7-8 with TRBJ1-3; TRBD1 matches at 9 bases. This CDR3 spans 14 amino acids. Germline V gene data show CDR1 as SGHVS and CDR2 as FQNEAQ. J was trimmed by 7 bases and V by 0 bases; bases with no gene match: 1. Combining the CDR3 with reference TRBV7-8 and TRBJ1-3 gives the whole variable domain GAGVSQSPRYKVAKRGQDVALRCDPISGHVSLFWYQQALGQGPEFLTYFQNEAQLDKSGLPSDRFFAERPEGSVSTLKIQRTQQEDSAVYLCASSLAGQGNTIYFGEGSWLTVV.

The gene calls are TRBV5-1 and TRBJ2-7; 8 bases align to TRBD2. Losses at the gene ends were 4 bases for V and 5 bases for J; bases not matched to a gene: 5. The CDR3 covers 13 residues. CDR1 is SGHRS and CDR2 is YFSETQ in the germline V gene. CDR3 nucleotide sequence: TGCGCCAGCAGCCGGGAGGGGGTAGACGAGCAGTACTTC. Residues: CASSREGVDEQYF. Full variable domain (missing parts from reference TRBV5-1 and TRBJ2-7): KAGVTQTPRYLIKTRGQQVTLSCSPISGHRSVSWYQQTPGQGLQFLFEYFSETQRNKGNFPGRFSGRQFSNSRSEMNVSTLELGDSALYLCASSREGVDEQYFGPGTRLTVT.

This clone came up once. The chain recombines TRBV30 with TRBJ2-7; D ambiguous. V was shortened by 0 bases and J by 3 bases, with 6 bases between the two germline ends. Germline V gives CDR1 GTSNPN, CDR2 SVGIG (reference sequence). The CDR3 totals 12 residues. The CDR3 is CAWSVGSYEQYF. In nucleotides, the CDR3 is TGTGCCTGGAGTGTTGGCAGCTACGAGCAGTACTTC.

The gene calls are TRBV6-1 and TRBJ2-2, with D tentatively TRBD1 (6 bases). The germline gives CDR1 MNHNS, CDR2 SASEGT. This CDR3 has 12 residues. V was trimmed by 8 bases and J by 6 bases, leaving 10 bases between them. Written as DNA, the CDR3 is TGTGCCAGCCGACAGGACCCCGGGGAGCTGTTTTTT. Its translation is CASRQDPGELFF.

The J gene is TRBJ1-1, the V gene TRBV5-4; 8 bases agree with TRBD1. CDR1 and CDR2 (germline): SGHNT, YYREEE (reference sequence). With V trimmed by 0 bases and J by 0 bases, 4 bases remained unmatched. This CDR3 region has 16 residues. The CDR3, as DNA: TGTGCCAGCAGCTTGGCCGGGACAGGACTGAACACTGAAGCTTTCTTT. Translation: CASSLAGTGLNTEAFF.

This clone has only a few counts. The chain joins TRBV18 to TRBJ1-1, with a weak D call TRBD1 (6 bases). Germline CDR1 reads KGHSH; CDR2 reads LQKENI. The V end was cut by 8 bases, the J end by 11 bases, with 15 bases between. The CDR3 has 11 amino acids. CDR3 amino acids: CASQGRDTAFF. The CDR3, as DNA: TGTGCCAGCCAGGGCAGGGACACGGCTTTCTTT.

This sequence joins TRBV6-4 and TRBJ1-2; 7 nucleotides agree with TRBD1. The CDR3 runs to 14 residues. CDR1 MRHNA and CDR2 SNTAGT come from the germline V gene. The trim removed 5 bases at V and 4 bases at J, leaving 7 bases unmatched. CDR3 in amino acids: CASSPGTDSYGYTF. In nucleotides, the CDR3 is TGTGCCAGCAGTCCCGGGACAGATAGCTATGGCTACACCTTC.

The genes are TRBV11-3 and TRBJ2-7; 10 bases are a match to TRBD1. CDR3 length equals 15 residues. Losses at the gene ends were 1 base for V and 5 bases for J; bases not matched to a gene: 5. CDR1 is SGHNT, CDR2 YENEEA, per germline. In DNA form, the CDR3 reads TGTGCCAGCAGCTTAGTAGGGACAGGGGAGCACGAGCAGTACTTC. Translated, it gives CASSLVGTGEHEQYF.

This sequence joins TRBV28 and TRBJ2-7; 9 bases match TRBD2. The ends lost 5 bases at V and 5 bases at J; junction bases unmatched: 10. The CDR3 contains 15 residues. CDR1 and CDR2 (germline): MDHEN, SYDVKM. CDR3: CASSPAGGRRNEQYF. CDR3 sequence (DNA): TGTGCCAGCAGTCCAGCGGGAGGACGGCGAAACGAGCAGTACTTC.

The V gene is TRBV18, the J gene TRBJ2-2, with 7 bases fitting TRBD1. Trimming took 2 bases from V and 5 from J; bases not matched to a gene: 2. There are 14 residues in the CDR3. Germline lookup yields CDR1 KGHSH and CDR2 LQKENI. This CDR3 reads CASSPGTATGELFF. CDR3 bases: TGTGCCAGCTCACCAGGGACAGCGACCGGGGAGCTGTTTTTT.

The CDR3 loop reads CASRDRHTEAFF. The CDR3 DNA is TGTGCCAGCAGAGACAGGCACACTGAAGCTTTCTTT. The chain carries TRBV6-1 and TRBJ1-1; TRBD1 might be the D (6 bases). The germline CDR1 and CDR2 sequences are MNHNS and SASEGT. V shed 6 bases and J shed 3 bases, with 8 bases lying between them. The CDR3 consists of 12 residues.

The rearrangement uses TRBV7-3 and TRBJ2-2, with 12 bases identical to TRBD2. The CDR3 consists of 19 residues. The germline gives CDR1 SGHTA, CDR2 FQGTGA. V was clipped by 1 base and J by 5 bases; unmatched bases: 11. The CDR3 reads CASSLKGLAGTTLTGELFF. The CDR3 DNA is TGTGCCAGCAGCTTAAAGGGACTAGCGGGTACAACCCTTACCGGGGAGCTGTTTTTT.